The T cell receptor (beta chain) described here comes from a study of response to subunit inactivated influenza vaccine. This clonotype was detected ten times or more. CDR3 size: 15 residues. CDR1 is SGHRS and CDR2 is YFSETQ in the germline V gene. Trimming shortened V by 1 base and J by 0 bases, and 10 bases separated the two germline ends. One entry per CDR3 protein results from TCRdb running MiXCR on the RT-PCR reads. The sample holds a few hundred thousand distinct CDR3 sequences, just over 20% seen once. The specimen comprised PBMCs from blood, sampled about 20 months after vaccination. The source of this sequence is a man aged 50-75 years who received an inactivated influenza vaccine. The rearrangement uses TRBV5-1 and TRBJ1-1; possible D gene TRBD1, 5 bases. The CDR3 loop is CASSLTGNLNTEAFF. CDR3 nucleotides: TGCGCCAGCAGCTTGACAGGCAACCTGAACACTGAAGCTTTCTTT.